This T cell receptor beta chain was sequenced during a study of blood T cell repertoires in COVID-19. About the research overall: T cells, B-cell-depleted T cells, or PBMCs supplied cDNA or gDNA.

In the original workflow: Reference gene primers were amplified, and this amplification served to estimate nucleated cell counts. The repertoire was sequenced with immunoSEQ multiplex PCR; TCRdb's copy has only in-frame clones and lacks some. V and J calls and clone size are given by that table; D and trimming were obtained from the DNA. The table shows roughly 43,000 clones, with approximately 90% occurring only once. Germline CDR1 is MGHDK and CDR2 is SYGVNS. The CDR3 has 14 amino acids. V gave up 2 bases and J gave up 3 bases; unmatched junction bases: 1. The TCR comes from a man aged 55-75 years with active COVID-19. The chain uses TRBV25-1 and TRBJ2-3; 8 positions agree with TRBD1. Material for sequencing was peripheral blood. The CDR3, as DNA: TGTGCCAGCAGTGAAAGGACAGGGACAGATACGCAGTATTTT. This translates into CASSERTGTDTQYF.